These 29 T cell receptor beta chains originate from one sample sequenced in a study of blood T cell repertoires in COVID-19. Sequencing used immunoSEQ multiplex PCR; TCRdb keeps in-frame clones, though not all of them. Counted here are about 150,000 clones, about three quarters occurring once; the ten biggest clones make up 15% to 20%. The sample consisted of peripheral blood. The receptors here all came from a man in his fifties or sixties with acute or convalescent COVID-19.

The rearrangement uses TRBV28 and TRBJ2-2; the match to TRBD2 covers 9 bases. The J segment lost 0 bases and the V segment lost 8 bases, leaving 7 bases of the junction unmatched. The CDR3 covers 16 residues. Germline V lookup: CDR1 MDHEN, CDR2 SYDVKM. The CDR3 region is CASRVAGVANTGELFF. CDR3 bases: TGTGCCAGCCGGGTAGCGGGGGTGGCGAACACCGGGGAGCTGTTTTTT.

The gene calls are TRBV9 and TRBJ1-5; the D gene is possibly TRBD1 (5 bases). Trimming stripped 4 bases from V and 5 bases from J, with 10 bases between. The germline V gene has CDR1 SGDLS and CDR2 YYNGEE. The CDR3 extends over 13 amino acids. CDR3 residues: CASSLEGDQPQHF. The CDR3 DNA follows: TGTGCCAGCAGCTTGGAAGGGGATCAGCCCCAGCATTTT.

This clone was seen more than once but under ten times. The V call is TRBV18, the J call TRBJ1-3, with 7 bases that match TRBD1. Unmatched junction bases numbered 5, after V lost 4 bases and J lost 2 bases. This CDR3 comprises 15 residues. Germline values: CDR1 KGHSH, CDR2 LQKENI. The CDR3 bases are TGTGCCAGCTCACTAACCGGGACAGCTGGAAACACCATATATTTT. This translates into CASSLTGTAGNTIYF. The full variable domain, its missing parts supplied by reference TRBV18 and TRBJ1-3, is NAGVMQNPRHLVRRRGQEARLRCSPMKGHSHVYWYRQLPEEGLKFMVYLQKENIIDESGMPKERFSAEFPKEGPSILRIQQVVRGDSAAYFCASSLTGTAGNTIYFGEGSWLTVV.

Concerning this clone itself: The junction departs from germline at one end; a sequencing error may be responsible. The CDR3 nucleotides are TGTGCCAGCAGTGAATGGGGCAGGACTAATGAAAAGCTGTTTTTT. The encoded protein is CASSEWGRTNEKLFF. The chain recombines TRBV2 with TRBJ1-4; maybe TRBD1 (5 bases). The CDR3 covers 15 residues. Germline lookup yields CDR1 SNHLY and CDR2 FYNNEI.

This clone was observed once. This chain uses TRBV11-3 with TRBJ2-1; 8 bases match TRBD1. Germline lookup yields CDR1 SGHNT and CDR2 YENEEA. V shed 3 bases, J shed 0 bases, and the junction held 1 base outside the gene matches. This CDR3 has 15 amino acids. CDR3 nucleotide sequence: TGTGCCAGCAGCTTTGGACAGGGCTCCTACAATGAGCAGTTCTTC. Protein: CASSFGQGSYNEQFF.

The chain uses TRBV5-1 and TRBJ2-3; 7 bases map to TRBD1. Per germline, CDR1 SGHRS and CDR2 YFSETQ. J lost 2 bases, V lost 0 bases, and 9 bases had no gene match. There are 17 residues in the CDR3. The CDR3 sequence: CASSLAKGAGHTDTQYF. The CDR3, as DNA: TGCGCCAGCAGCTTGGCCAAGGGGGCAGGCCACACAGATACGCAGTATTTT.

The chain recombines TRBV19 with TRBJ1-2, with D unclear. V was pared by 4 bases and J by 1 base, with 10 bases between. Germline values: CDR1 LNHDA, CDR2 SQIVND (reference sequence). The CDR3 contains 14 residues. The chain's CDR3 is CASSRSFGNYGYTF. CDR3 coding DNA: TGTGCCAGTAGTAGGAGTTTTGGTAACTATGGCTACACCTTC.

The rearrangement links TRBV6-1 to TRBJ1-3, with D possibly being TRBD1 (5 bases). The germline V gene encodes CDR1 MNHNS and CDR2 SASEGT. This CDR3 is built from 15 residues. The germline V and J ends were trimmed by 3 bases and 2 bases, with 11 bases remaining between them. In nucleotides, the CDR3 is TGTGCCAGCAGTGATAGGACAAAGGCTGGAAACACCATATATTTT. Its translation is CASSDRTKAGNTIYF.

As DNA, the CDR3 is TGTGCCAGCAGTTTGAGTGAGCAGTACTTC. Translation: CASSLSEQYF. V gene TRBV12-3 or TRBV12-4 combines with J gene TRBJ2-7, with unresolved D. V was clipped by 3 bases and J by 7 bases, with 4 bases between them. There are 10 residues in the CDR3.

The J gene is TRBJ2-7, the V gene TRBV4-1; 7 bases are a match to TRBD2. The trim removed 1 base at V and 0 bases at J, leaving 6 bases unmatched. Looked up from germline, CDR1 is MGHRA and CDR2 is YSYEKL. The CDR3 runs 16 residues. CDR3 sequence: CASSQGRGILSYEQYF. CDR3 in DNA: TGCGCCAGCAGCCAAGGGCGGGGGATTCTCTCCTACGAGCAGTACTTC.

V gene TRBV5-8 combines with J gene TRBJ1-3; TRBD1 matches at 11 bases. In germline, CDR1 is SGHTS, CDR2 YDEGEE. J lost 6 bases, V lost 3 bases, and 5 bases had no gene match. The CDR3 is made up of 15 amino acids. CDR3 nucleotides: TGTGCCAGCAGCTCCGGACAGGGGGCGGTAAACACCATATATTTT. Its translation: CASSSGQGAVNTIYF.

The chain has TRBV28 and TRBJ1-1; TRBD1 agrees at 8 bases. Germline V gives CDR1 MDHEN, CDR2 SYDVKM. The CDR3 is 15 residues long. V dropped 1 base and J dropped 7; count of bases not matched to a gene: 8. The CDR3 DNA follows: TGTGCCAGCAGTTTATTCCCGACAGGGGTAGGTGAAGCTTTCTTT. This translates into CASSLFPTGVGEAFF.

CDR3 in DNA: TGTGCCAGCAGATCGGGGGGGCTCGATGAGCAGTTCTTC. Translated: CASRSGGLDEQFF. The V and J genes are TRBV7-2 and TRBJ2-1; the match to TRBD2 covers 8 bases. V shed 6 bases and J 8 bases; nucleotides not matched to a gene: 6. The CDR3 is made up of 13 amino acids. Per germline, CDR1 SGHTA and CDR2 FQGNSA.

The chain recombines TRBV28 with TRBJ1-2; 8 nucleotides agree with TRBD1. This CDR3 has 16 amino acids. Germline lookup yields CDR1 MDHEN and CDR2 SYDVKM. After removal of 2 bases from V and 8 bases from J, the junction contained 13 bases not matched to a gene. As DNA, the CDR3 is TGTGCCAGCAGTTTAAGGGTAGGGCAGGGGGCCTTGGGCTACACCTTC. Its translation is CASSLRVGQGALGYTF.

V is TRBV14 and J is TRBJ2-1; D perhaps matches TRBD1 (6 bases). CDR3 length equals 14 residues. Germline values: CDR1 SGHDN, CDR2 FVKESK. Trimming stripped 3 bases from V and 3 bases from J, with 9 bases between. CDR3 sequence reads: CASSQRQVYNEQFF. CDR3 DNA sequence: TGTGCCAGCAGCCAGCGACAGGTCTACAATGAGCAGTTCTTC.

The chain carries TRBV9 and TRBJ2-1; 7 positions agree with TRBD2. CDR3 length equals 16 residues. The germline gives CDR1 SGDLS, CDR2 YYNGEE. With 1 base clipped from V and 7 bases from J, the junction kept 11 bases outside the gene matches. The CDR3 loop is CASSVYPLTGGNEQFF. The DNA of the CDR3 is TGTGCCAGCAGCGTATACCCCCTCACCGGGGGGAATGAGCAGTTCTTC.

The gene calls are TRBV3-1 (or the pseudogene TRBV3-2) and TRBJ2-1, with D unresolved. Trimming stripped 1 base from V and 9 bases from J, with 7 bases between. Germline V gives CDR1 LGHDT, CDR2 YNNKEL (reference sequence). The CDR3 totals 12 residues. In DNA, the CDR3 is TGTGCCAGCAGCCAAGGGAGAGGTGAGCAGTTCTTC. The encoded protein is CASSQGRGEQFF.

The sample holds one count of this clone. The gene calls are TRBV9 and TRBJ1-3; D not certain. The CDR3 is 15 amino acids. Germline CDR1 reads SGDLS; CDR2 reads YYNGEE. V shed 0 bases and J shed 4 bases, with 11 bases lying between them. The CDR3 loop reads CASSVAGVSGNTIYF. In DNA, the CDR3 is TGTGCCAGCAGCGTAGCCGGGGTATCCGGAAACACCATATATTTT. Full variable domain (missing parts from reference TRBV9 and TRBJ1-3): DSGVTQTPKHLITATGQRVTLRCSPRSGDLSVYWYQQSLDQGLQFLIQYYNGEERAKGNILERFSAQQFPDLHSELNLSSLELGDSALYFCASSVAGVSGNTIYFGEGSWLTVV.

V and J are TRBV5-1 and TRBJ1-2; no clear D. This CDR3 has 16 amino acids. Germline CDR1 SGHRS, CDR2 YFSETQ. V lost 0 bases, J lost 3 bases, and 15 bases lay in between. CDR3 protein: CASSLARASNDYGYTF. CDR3 in DNA: TGCGCCAGCAGCTTGGCGAGGGCCAGCAATGACTATGGCTACACCTTC. Together with reference TRBV5-1 and TRBJ1-2, the CDR3 gives the full variable domain: KAGVTQTPRYLIKTRGQQVTLSCSPISGHRSVSWYQQTPGQGLQFLFEYFSETQRNKGNFPGRFSGRQFSNSRSEMNVSTLELGDSALYLCASSLARASNDYGYTFGSGTRLTVV.

V and J are TRBV19 and TRBJ2-2; tentatively, D is TRBD2 (6 bases). The CDR3 spans 15 residues. The germline gives CDR1 LNHDA, CDR2 SQIVND (reference sequence). Between the trimmed V and J ends, which lost 3 bases and 2 bases, there was a span of 10 bases. Here the CDR3 reads CASSIGGSNTGELFF. The CDR3 coding sequence is TGTGCCAGTAGTATTGGAGGGAGTAACACCGGGGAGCTGTTTTTT.

The chain employs TRBV3-1 (or the pseudogene TRBV3-2) and TRBJ1-1; 7 bases are shared with TRBD1. Germline CDR1 and CDR2: LGHDT and YNNKEL (reference sequence). There are 15 residues in the CDR3. V was pared by 0 bases and J by 2 bases, with 3 bases of the junction left unmatched. The CDR3 protein is CASSQEGQPNTEAFF. DNA for the CDR3: TGTGCCAGCAGCCAAGAGGGACAGCCTAACACTGAAGCTTTCTTT.

V and J are TRBV15 and TRBJ2-7; 7 nucleotides match TRBD2. V gave up 5 bases and J gave up 2 bases; unmatched junction bases: 12. CDR3 length: 16 amino acids. Germline lookup yields CDR1 LNHNV and CDR2 YYDKDF (reference sequence). The CDR3 nucleotides read TGTGCCACCAGCTCCAGGCGGCTAGCGGTGCCCTACGAGCAGTACTTC. Translating it yields CATSSRRLAVPYEQYF.

The rearrangement uses TRBV3-1 (or the pseudogene TRBV3-2) and TRBJ2-2; TRBD2 agrees at 7 bases. This CDR3 has 13 amino acids. CDR1 is LGHDT, CDR2 YNNKEL, per germline (reference sequence). Trimming took 6 bases from V and 4 from J; bases not matched to a gene: 2. The CDR3 spells CASSTSATGELFF. The CDR3 DNA is TGTGCCAGCAGTACTAGCGCCACCGGGGAGCTGTTTTTT.

The chain is built from TRBV28 and TRBJ1-3; 7 bases are a match to TRBD1. The CDR3 sequence is 15 residues long. Losses at the gene ends were 6 bases for V and 4 bases for J; bases not matched to a gene: 9. The germline V gene encodes CDR1 MDHEN and CDR2 SYDVKM. The CDR3 coding sequence is TGTGCCAGCAGCTTGAACGGACAGGCAGGAAACACCATATATTTT. Translating it yields CASSLNGQAGNTIYF.

The chain links TRBV2 to TRBJ2-7; TRBD2 might be the D (7 bases). Looked up from germline, CDR1 is SNHLY and CDR2 is FYNNEI. The CDR3 is 13 amino acids. Trimming removed 8 bases at V and 3 bases at J, with 14 bases between. CDR3 in amino acids: CASGRGGRYEQYV. DNA of the CDR3: TGTGCCAGCGGGAGGGGGGGGCGCTACGAGCAGTACGTC.

CDR3 nucleotide sequence: TGTGCCAGCAGCCAAGACCGGGACAGTTACAATGAGCAGTTCTTC. Amino acid sequence: CASSQDRDSYNEQFF. This chain joins TRBV4-2 and TRBJ2-1, with 7 bases fitting TRBD1. Germline lookup yields CDR1 LGHNA and CDR2 YNFKEQ. This CDR3 spans 15 amino acids. V trimming: 0 bases; J trimming: 4 bases; junction bases outside the gene matches: 3.

The chain combines TRBV4-2 with TRBJ1-2, with 8 bases aligning to TRBD1. Germline-derived CDR1 and CDR2 are LGHNA and YNFKEQ. V lost 0 bases and J lost 4; bases outside the gene matches: 7. The CDR3 extends over 16 amino acids. The CDR3 is CASSQDRDRSSYGYTF. DNA for the CDR3: TGTGCCAGCAGCCAAGACCGGGACAGGTCAAGCTATGGCTACACCTTC.

This chain joins TRBV5-1 and TRBJ1-5; a weak D match, TRBD1 (5 bases). The V and J ends lost 2 bases and 5 bases respectively, with 11 bases between them. CDR1 and CDR2 (germline): SGHRS, YFSETQ. The CDR3 sequence is 14 residues long. The CDR3, as DNA: TGCGCCAGCAGCTTCTCGGGGGGGGATCAGCCCCAGCATTTT. Translated, it gives CASSFSGGDQPQHF.

The V call is TRBV6-1, the J call TRBJ1-6; 7 bases align to TRBD1. Trimming removed 2 bases from V and 7 bases from J; junction bases left unmatched: 2. CDR3 length equals 14 residues. CDR1 and CDR2 from the germline V gene are MNHNS and SASEGT. The CDR3 here is CASSERGQNSPLHF. CDR3 bases: TGTGCCAGCAGTGAAAGGGGACAGAATTCACCCCTCCACTTT.